The clone carrying this TCR beta chain showed up just once. The antigen is unknown. Every donor was a Caucasian adult from Nashville, Tennessee. The data originate from a study of shared clonotypes between healthy human individuals. Profiled with immunoSEQ multiplex PCR; TCRdb holds only in-frame clones, not every one. In the table there are 950,000 to 1,200,000 clones, approximately 80% of which are singletons. Study-level findings and limits: Sampling covered blood only; tissue repertoires likely differ. Among the subsets, naive ones generally showed larger estimated richness than memory ones. Some clonotypes were shared by all four sorted-subset donors, while others were not shared. The non-shared ones had lower generation probabilities than the shared ones.

Sequenced: memory CD4+ T cells from PBMCs. Subset in this sample: CD45RA-negative fraction. This TCR came from a man between 18 and 29 years old in good health. Some clones in this sample may be carry-over from other donors' samples.

The CDR3 DNA sequence: TGTGCCAGCTCCGACCCGGGTGGCGAAAAACTGTTTTTT. Protein product: CASSDPGGEKLFF. The chain joins TRBV18 to TRBJ1-4; D not resolved. Germline V CDR1 and CDR2: KGHSH, LQKENI. The CDR3 totals 13 residues. Trimming removed 6 bases at V and 8 bases at J, with 13 bases between.